A single sample gave rise to the 17 T cell receptor beta chains below, sequenced in a study of T-cell memory formation after mild COVID-19 (dated by TCRdb to the early 2020s). The library was made by 5' RACE. Sequencing was performed on an Illumina NovaSeq 6000. TCRdb reran the public reads through fastp at Q25 and MiXCR, keeping productive beta chains. Entries that share a CDR3 protein sequence are merged under the most common genes and DNA. The sample contains about 140,000 distinct CDR3 sequences, roughly 6.3% of them found a single time. Approximately 2% of the sample is in the top ten clones. Sequenced: PBMCs or a T cell subset sorted from them (not recorded which). These receptors all come from an adult woman who had mild COVID-19 (a few samples of this study predate the infection). The sample titles of this study are shuffled in the database, so cell type and time point are left out; the donor was told from shared clones.

This clonotype appeared a few times. CDR3 sequence (DNA): TGTGCCAGCAGTTACGACCGGACCGCTTCCTACGAGCAGTACTTC. It translates to CASSYDRTASYEQYF. The V call is TRBV6-5, the J call TRBJ2-7, with no clear D. CDR3 length: 15 residues. Trimming stripped 2 bases from V and 1 base from J, with 12 bases between. Per the germline V gene, CDR1 is MNHEY and CDR2 is SVGAGI.

This clonotype turned up a few times. No conserved phenylalanine or tryptophan ends this CDR3, so it is likely a read error. The limits of the CDR3 on the DNA are not certain, so only TCRdb's listed CDR3 is given. The CDR3 sequence: CASSRPSGGVI. The chain joins TRBV23-1 to TRBJ2-3; the table calls TRBD2, which could not be checked here. TRBV23-1 is recorded as an ORF, its role being uncertain. The CDR3 numbers 11 amino acids, ends counted.

This clonotype was seen only a few times. The chain couples TRBV3-1 to TRBJ2-7; D gene uncertain. CDR3 size: 14 residues. The V and J ends lost 0 bases and 3 bases respectively, with 9 bases between them. Germline V lookup: CDR1 LGHDT, CDR2 YNNKEL (reference sequence). CDR3 DNA: TGTGCCAGCAGCCAAGAGCTTTCGTACTACGAGCAGTACTTC. It specifies CASSQELSYYEQYF.

In this sample, this clonotype turned up many times. The V call is TRBV11-3, the J call TRBJ1-2; the D is unclear. Germline V gives CDR1 SGHNT, CDR2 YENEEA. Trimming stripped 0 bases from V and 4 bases from J, with 12 bases between. There are 15 residues in the CDR3. CDR3 loop: CASSLDPVGGYGYTF. DNA for the CDR3: TGTGCCAGCAGCTTAGATCCAGTGGGTGGCTATGGCTACACCTTC.

This clonotype was observed at least ten times. The genes are TRBV19 and TRBJ1-1; D might be TRBD1 (5 bases). Germline-derived CDR1 and CDR2 are LNHDA and SQIVND (reference sequence). Trimming stripped 3 bases from V and 1 base from J, with 12 bases between. The CDR3 contains 15 residues. DNA of the CDR3: TGTGCCAGTAGTATGGAGAGGGGATCGAACACTGAAGCTTTCTTT. This translates into CASSMERGSNTEAFF.

This clonotype has ten or more counts. The genes are TRBV12-3 or TRBV12-4 and TRBJ2-7; D not resolved. The CDR3 contains 12 residues. Trimming cost V 5 bases and J 4 bases, with 9 bases left between them. CDR3 sequence reads: CASSEIGYEQYF. The CDR3 DNA follows: TGTGCCAGCAGTGAGATCGGGTACGAGCAGTACTTC.

This clonotype was observed a few times. The chain links TRBV7-9 to TRBJ2-7; 14 nucleotides line up with TRBD2. The CDR3 runs to 17 residues. In germline, CDR1 is SEHNR, CDR2 FQNEAQ (reference sequence). Trimming at V came to 5 bases and at J to 1 base, leaving 7 bases not matched to a gene. CDR3 in amino acids: CASSRGLAGGESYEQYF. The CDR3 coding sequence is TGTGCCAGCAGCCGAGGACTAGCGGGAGGCGAATCCTACGAGCAGTACTTC.

This CDR3 is CAIRAFSSSGNTIYF. The CDR3, as DNA: TGTGCCATCAGGGCTTTTTCGAGCTCTGGAAACACCATATATTTT. The chain links TRBV10-3 to TRBJ1-3; D not certain. The length of the CDR3 is 15 residues. V was shortened by 6 bases and J by 0 bases, with 12 bases between the two germline ends. Germline V gene data show CDR1 as ENHRY and CDR2 as SYGVKD.

The rearrangement links TRBV7-9 to TRBJ2-1, with a tentative D call TRBD2 (6 bases). The length of the CDR3 is 14 residues. CDR1 SEHNR and CDR2 FQNEAQ come from the germline V gene (reference sequence). V shed 7 bases and J shed 4 bases, with 14 bases lying between them. The CDR3 region has the DNA TGTGCCAGCACTAACTCGGCGGGATACAATGAGCAGTTCTTC. It yields the protein CASTNSAGYNEQFF.

This clonotype has a count of ten or more. This chain uses TRBV5-1 with TRBJ2-3; D unresolved. Germline CDR1 and CDR2: SGHRS and YFSETQ. The V end was cut by 4 bases, the J end by 0 bases, with 9 bases between. CDR3 length: 14 amino acids. CDR3: CASSPLASTDTQYF. Written as DNA, the CDR3 is TGCGCCAGCAGCCCCCTTGCGAGCACAGATACGCAGTATTTT. The full variable domain, its missing parts supplied by reference TRBV5-1 and TRBJ2-3, is KAGVTQTPRYLIKTRGQQVTLSCSPISGHRSVSWYQQTPGQGLQFLFEYFSETQRNKGNFPGRFSGRQFSNSRSEMNVSTLELGDSALYLCASSPLASTDTQYFGPGTRLTVL.

This clonotype was counted only a few times. This chain connects TRBV6-2 or TRBV6-3 to TRBJ1-2; D gene ambiguous. Germline CDR1 is MNHEY and CDR2 is SVGEGT. V gave up 6 bases and J gave up 4 bases, with 15 bases separating them. The CDR3 sequence is 14 residues long. The CDR3 DNA reads as TGTGCCAGCAGGCACCCGGCTCTAGCCTATGGCTACACCTTC. Encoded protein: CASRHPALAYGYTF.

This clonotype came up many times. The chain is built from TRBV19 and TRBJ2-1, with a weak D call TRBD2 (5 bases). Trimming removed 4 bases at V and 5 bases at J, with 12 bases between. The germline CDR1 and CDR2 sequences are LNHDA and SQIVND (reference sequence). CDR3 size: 14 residues. CDR3 in amino acids: CASSRVWRDNEQFF. The CDR3 DNA reads as TGTGCCAGTAGTAGGGTGTGGCGGGACAATGAGCAGTTCTTC.

This clonotype was seen a handful of times. The chain employs TRBV27 and TRBJ1-4; D is undetermined. CDR3 length: 13 amino acids. Germline CDR1 reads MNHEY; CDR2 reads SMNVEV (reference sequence). V shed 5 bases and J shed 5 bases, with 9 bases lying between them. CDR3 in DNA: TGTGCCAGCAGTCGAGGGTGGAATGAAAAACTGTTTTTT. It is translated as CASSRGWNEKLFF. The variable domain in full, completed from reference TRBV27 and TRBJ1-4, reads EAQVTQNPRYLITVTGKKLTVTCSQNMNHEYMSWYRQDPGLGLRQIYYSMNVEVTDKGDVPEGYKVSRKEKRNFPLILESPSPNQTSLYFCASSRGWNEKLFFGSGTQLSVL.

This clonotype was counted only a few times. The chain employs TRBV6-2 or TRBV6-3 and TRBJ2-1; D is uncertain. CDR1 and CDR2 (germline): MNHEY, SVGEGT. V was shortened by 1 base and J by 3 bases, with 7 bases between the two germline ends. The CDR3 is 14 residues long. The CDR3 protein is CASSYLAVYNEQFF. The CDR3 DNA follows: TGTGCCAGCAGTTACTTGGCAGTCTACAATGAGCAGTTCTTC.

This clonotype was counted ten times or more. The gene calls are TRBV7-9 and TRBJ1-1, with D maybe TRBD1 (5 bases). The CDR3 spans 17 residues. V lost 4 bases, J lost 5 bases, and 23 bases lay in between. CDR1 and CDR2 from the germline V gene are SEHNR and FQNEAQ (reference sequence). CDR3 in amino acids: CASSSLLGRAQGTEAFF. In DNA, the CDR3 is TGTGCCAGCAGCTCACTCCTGGGACGGGCCCAGGGAACTGAAGCTTTCTTT.

This rearrangement joins TRBV18 to TRBJ1-1; no definite D call. The CDR3 has 11 amino acids. Trimming took 2 bases from V and 7 from J, leaving 5 bases between them. Germline values: CDR1 KGHSH, CDR2 LQKENI. The CDR3 protein is CASSPGNEAFF. CDR3 nucleotide sequence: TGTGCCAGCTCACCAGGGAATGAAGCTTTCTTT. The full variable domain, in which reference TRBV18 and TRBJ1-1 provide the parts outside the CDR3, is NAGVMQNPRHLVRRRGQEARLRCSPMKGHSHVYWYRQLPEEGLKFMVYLQKENIIDESGMPKERFSAEFPKEGPSILRIQQVVRGDSAAYFCASSPGNEAFFGQGTRLTVV.

This clonotype came up many times. The V gene is TRBV3-1, the J gene TRBJ2-2, with D possibly matching TRBD2 (6 bases). CDR3 size: 18 residues. Germline V CDR1 and CDR2: LGHDT, YNNKEL (reference sequence). V was cut by 2 bases and J by 1 base, with 17 bases left in between. The CDR3 is CASSQQTRASVNTGELFF. CDR3 nucleotide sequence: TGTGCCAGCAGCCAACAAACTCGGGCTAGCGTGAACACCGGGGAGCTGTTTTTT.